This TCR beta chain originates from a study of T cells expressing NK-cell markers. Across the whole study: HCMV seropositivity marked seven of the eight sequenced donors; one was seronegative. Study results and caveats: Dominant NKG2C+ clonotypes were found to form about 1.0-7.0% of CD8+ T cells in over five donors. No clear determination of HCMV specificity was made for expanded NKG2C+ T cell clones.

The CDR3 contains 18 residues. CDR1 is KGHDR, CDR2 SFDVKD, per germline. For TCR beta, cDNA was produced by 5'RACE template switching with UMIs. TCRdb processed the 5' RACE reads again and assigns one entry to each CDR3 protein, with no DNA. In total, the table holds roughly 380,000 distinct CDR3 sequences. Points on this clonotype: Its antigen is currently unknown.

Sequencing was done on a sample of blood T cells: a sorted CD56 or NKG2C T cell subset, CD4+ or CD8+ T cells, or bulk PBMC T cells (not recorded which). This sequence was found in a man aged 18-75 years in good health. J is TRBJ2-2 and V is TRBV24-1; TCRdb outputs TRBD1, but without DNA this stays unchecked. The CDR3: CATISTGAGYTNTGELFF.